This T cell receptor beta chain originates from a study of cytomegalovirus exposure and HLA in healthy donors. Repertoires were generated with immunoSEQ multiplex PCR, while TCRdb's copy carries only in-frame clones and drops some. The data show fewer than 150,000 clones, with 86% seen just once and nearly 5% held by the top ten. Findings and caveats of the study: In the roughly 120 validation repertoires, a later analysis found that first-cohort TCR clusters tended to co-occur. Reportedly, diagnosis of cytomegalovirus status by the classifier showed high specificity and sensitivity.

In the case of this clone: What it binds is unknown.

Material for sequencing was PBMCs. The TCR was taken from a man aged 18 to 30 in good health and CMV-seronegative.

The DNA of the CDR3 is TGTGCCAGCAGCAAACCGGGACAGGTCAACACCGGGGAGCTGTTTTTT. It encodes CASSKPGQVNTGELFF. The V gene is TRBV5-4, the J gene TRBJ2-2; 8 nucleotides match TRBD1. With V trimmed by 4 bases and J by 2 bases, 7 bases remained unmatched. The CDR3 consists of 16 residues. From germline, CDR1 is SGHNT and CDR2 YYREEE (reference sequence).